This is a list of T cell receptor beta chains from one sample in a study of Graves' ophthalmopathy and Graves' hyperthyroidism. TCRdb passed the multiplex PCR reads through MiXCR, listing each CDR3 protein once. This sample has roughly 600,000 distinct CDR3 sequences, with approximately 37% found just once. Input material: peripheral blood or thyroid tissue (not recorded which). The receptors stem from an adult man with Graves' hyperthyroidism. Both conserved end residues are part of each CDR3. Each record gives: V gene, J gene, CDR3 protein.

V gene: TRBV27; J gene: TRBJ1-2; CDR3 protein: CASSLRGLEGYTF
V gene: TRBV7-3; J gene: TRBJ2-2; CDR3 protein: CASSSLAGGPKTGELFF
V gene: TRBV24-1; J gene: TRBJ1-2; CDR3 protein: CATSDSYSYGYTF
V gene: TRBV5-1; J gene: TRBJ2-7; CDR3 protein: CASSLGEAGSAAEQYF
V gene: TRBV6-5; J gene: TRBJ1-1; CDR3 protein: CASRDTTNTEAFF
V gene: TRBV6-1; J gene: TRBJ1-5; CDR3 protein: CASTGPGQTHYSNQPQHF
V gene: TRBV20-1; J gene: TRBJ2-5; CDR3 protein: CSAGALGQQETQYF
V gene: TRBV7-6; J gene: TRBJ2-2; CDR3 protein: CASSLILGPGGPGGELFF
V gene: TRBV5-6; J gene: TRBJ2-5; CDR3 protein: CASSLPGRTYQETQYF
V gene: TRBV5-1; J gene: TRBJ1-2; CDR3 protein: CASSLASYGYTF
V gene: TRBV10-3; J gene: TRBJ2-6; CDR3 protein: CATETGDSSGANVLTF
V gene: TRBV12-3/TRBV12-4; J gene: TRBJ1-4; CDR3 protein: CASSSFRTGLNEKLFF
V gene: TRBV20-1; J gene: TRBJ2-2; CDR3 protein: CSASRTGDRTGELFF
V gene: TRBV5-1; J gene: TRBJ2-7; CDR3 protein: CASSWGTSGENEQYF
V gene: TRBV7-9; J gene: TRBJ1-5; CDR3 protein: CASSEDGGDQPQHF
V gene: TRBV5-1; J gene: TRBJ2-3; CDR3 protein: CASSPSLAGGLVDTQYF
V gene: TRBV7-2; J gene: TRBJ2-7; CDR3 protein: CASTGGTYEQYF
V gene: TRBV2; J gene: TRBJ1-6; CDR3 protein: CASSPAGTGNNSPLHF
V gene: TRBV29-1; J gene: TRBJ1-4; CDR3 protein: CSVADPNEKLFF
V gene: TRBV2; J gene: TRBJ2-7; CDR3 protein: CASSVSGSLYEQYF
V gene: TRBV3-1; J gene: TRBJ1-1; CDR3 protein: CASSQDWTTSVNTEAFF
V gene: TRBV15; J gene: TRBJ2-5; CDR3 protein: CATSRGFEETQYF
V gene: TRBV27; J gene: TRBJ2-7; CDR3 protein: CASSLGAGGTYEQYF
V gene: TRBV5-5; J gene: TRBJ1-3; CDR3 protein: CASSWGQGSGNTIYF
V gene: TRBV6-1; J gene: TRBJ2-5; CDR3 protein: CASMGGRGVRETQYF
V gene: TRBV7-2; J gene: TRBJ1-2; CDR3 protein: CASSLAGQAYGYTF
V gene: TRBV27; J gene: TRBJ2-5; CDR3 protein: CASKGSRGTQYF
V gene: TRBV9; J gene: TRBJ2-7; CDR3 protein: CASSVRGTSGPYEQYF
V gene: TRBV2; J gene: TRBJ2-2; CDR3 protein: CASSEGARSSNTGELFF
V gene: TRBV5-1; J gene: TRBJ1-4; CDR3 protein: CASRGGRSNEKLFF
V gene: TRBV2; J gene: TRBJ2-5; CDR3 protein: CASRGDGRTGETQYF
V gene: TRBV12-3/TRBV12-4; J gene: TRBJ2-5; CDR3 protein: CASSWRGSQETQYF
V gene: TRBV5-1; J gene: TRBJ2-7; CDR3 protein: CASSLTGRAYEQYF
V gene: TRBV2; J gene: TRBJ1-4; CDR3 protein: CASTTGGKLFF
V gene: TRBV10-3; J gene: TRBJ2-7; CDR3 protein: CASSYEGGEQYF
V gene: TRBV24-1; J gene: TRBJ2-3; CDR3 protein: CATSDSLERGVDTQYF
V gene: TRBV20-1; J gene: TRBJ1-4; CDR3 protein: CSARDGGAEKLFF
V gene: TRBV19; J gene: TRBJ1-2; CDR3 protein: CASRGGPGVAGCTF
V gene: TRBV9; J gene: TRBJ2-5; CDR3 protein: CASSDRVTDAQYF
V gene: TRBV20-1; J gene: TRBJ2-5; CDR3 protein: CSADGTSVRETQYF
V gene: TRBV5-8; J gene: TRBJ1-2; CDR3 protein: CASSPIREIYGYTF